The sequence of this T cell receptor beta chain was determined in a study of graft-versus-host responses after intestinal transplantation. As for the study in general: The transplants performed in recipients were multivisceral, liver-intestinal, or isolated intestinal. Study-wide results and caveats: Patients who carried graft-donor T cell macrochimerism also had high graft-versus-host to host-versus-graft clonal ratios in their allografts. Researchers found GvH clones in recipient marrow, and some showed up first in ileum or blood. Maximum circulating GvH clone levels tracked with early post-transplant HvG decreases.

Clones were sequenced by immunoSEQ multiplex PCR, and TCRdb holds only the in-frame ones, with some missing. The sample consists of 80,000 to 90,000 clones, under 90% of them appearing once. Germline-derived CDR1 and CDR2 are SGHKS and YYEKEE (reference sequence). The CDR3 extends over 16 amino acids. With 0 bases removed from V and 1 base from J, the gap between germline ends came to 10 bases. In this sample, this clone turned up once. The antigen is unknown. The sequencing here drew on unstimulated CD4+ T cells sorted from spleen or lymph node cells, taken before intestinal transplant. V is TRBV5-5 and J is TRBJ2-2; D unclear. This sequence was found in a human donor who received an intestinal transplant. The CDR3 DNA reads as TGTGCCAGCAGCTTGGGAGGCGCCCGGAACACCGGGGAGCTGTTTTTT. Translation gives CASSLGGARNTGELFF. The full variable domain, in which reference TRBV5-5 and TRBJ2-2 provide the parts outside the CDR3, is DAGVTQSPTHLIKTRGQQVTLRCSPISGHKSVSWYQQVLGQGPQFIFQYYEKEERGRGNFPDRFSARQFPNYSSELNVNALLLGDSALYLCASSLGGARNTGELFFGEGSRLTVL.